This T cell receptor (beta chain) comes out of a study of T-cell memory formation after mild COVID-19. General study points: What remained unconfirmed was the SARS-CoV-2 specificity of second-wave clones peaking on day 37.

The V end was cut by 3 bases, the J end by 8 bases, with 10 bases between. Germline CDR1 reads SGHAT; CDR2 reads FQNNGV. The CDR3 loop spans 13 amino acids. This clonotype turned up a few times. Its target is not known. Employing constant-segment primers, 5'RACE generated TCR alpha and TCR beta cDNA libraries bearing sample barcodes and UMIs. In TCRdb, the 5' RACE reads were re-called with MiXCR into one record per CDR3 protein. Among around 340,000 distinct CDR3 sequences listed, less than 20% were seen once. The chain carries TRBV11-2 and TRBJ2-2; D remains unclear. The sequence derives from a man younger than 35 who had mild COVID-19 (a few samples of this study predate the infection). Cell type and time point are not known. Sequencing was performed on PBMCs or a T cell subset sorted from them (not recorded which). The CDR3 sequence: CASSFRLPGELFF. Written as DNA, the CDR3 is TGTGCCAGCAGCTTTCGCCTCCCAGGGGAGCTGTTTTTT.